This entry lists 14 T cell receptor beta chains sequenced from one sample in a study of blood T cell repertoires in COVID-19. Assay: immunoSEQ multiplex PCR; the TCRdb copy retains only in-frame clones and omits some. This table holds roughly 150,000 clones, about nine tenths found once. Sequenced sample: peripheral blood. The source is a man aged 18 to 29 with COVID-19, enrolled during active disease.

The rearrangement links TRBV7-9 to TRBJ2-7; D is ambiguous. V shed 5 bases and J shed 0 bases, with 14 bases lying between them. CDR1 SEHNR and CDR2 FQNEAQ come from the germline V gene (reference sequence). CDR3 length: 15 residues. CDR3 bases: TGTGCCAGCAGCCCAACAGAGACCAGCTCCTACGAGCAGTACTTC. Its protein is CASSPTETSSYEQYF.

The DNA for the CDR3 is TGTGCCAGCAGTTCGGACGGGGACTCCTACGAGCAGTACTTC. Amino acids: CASSSDGDSYEQYF. The genes are TRBV6-6 and TRBJ2-7, with D perhaps TRBD2 (5 bases). The V end was cut by 4 bases, the J end by 0 bases, with 10 bases between. The CDR3 is made up of 14 amino acids. Per germline, CDR1 MNHNY and CDR2 SVGAGI (reference sequence).

The chain couples TRBV19 to TRBJ2-7, with D tentatively TRBD1 (5 bases). Per the germline V gene, CDR1 is LNHDA and CDR2 is SQIVND (reference sequence). V was cut by 4 bases and J by 1 base, with 14 bases left in between. The CDR3 extends over 15 amino acids. CDR3 loop: CASSTAADISYEQYF. CDR3 in DNA: TGTGCCAGTAGTACCGCGGCGGACATATCCTACGAGCAGTACTTC. Supplemented by reference TRBV19 and TRBJ2-7, the full variable domain reads DGGITQSPKYLFRKEGQNVTLSCEQNLNHDAMYWYRQDPGQGLRLIYYSQIVNDFQKGDIAEGYSVSREKKESFPLTVTSAQKNPTAFYLCASSTAADISYEQYFGPGTRLTVT.

This chain joins TRBV21-1 and TRBJ2-2; the table's D call, TRBD1, was not checked against the DNA. TRBV21-1 is tagged as a pseudogene. The CDR3 covers 16 residues. This chain's CDR3 is CASSKADREDTGELFF. The CDR3 DNA follows: TGTGCCAGCAGCAAAGCGGACAGGGAGGACACCGGGGAGCTGTTTTTT.

The chain joins TRBV28 to TRBJ1-1; D is unresolved. The length of the CDR3 is 13 residues. Germline assignment: CDR1 MDHEN and CDR2 SYDVKM. Trimming pared 6 bases from V and 0 bases from J, leaving 8 bases between. The CDR3 DNA sequence: TGTGCCAGCAGGAACTACCTGAACACTGAAGCTTTCTTT. This codes for CASRNYLNTEAFF.

This chain uses TRBV12-3 or TRBV12-4 with TRBJ1-2; the match to TRBD1 covers 8 bases. The V segment lost 6 bases and the J segment 6 bases; nucleotides outside the gene matches: 6. CDR3 length equals 13 residues. In DNA, the CDR3 is TGTGCCAGCAGCCGACAGGGGACGCATGGCTACACCTTC. It specifies CASSRQGTHGYTF.

This chain links TRBV14 with TRBJ1-2; D may be TRBD1 (5 bases). Germline CDR1 reads SGHDN; CDR2 reads FVKESK. CDR3 length: 15 amino acids. Trimming took off 0 bases at V and 2 bases at J, with 10 bases between the two ends. The CDR3 protein is CASSQDLGGNYGYTF. CDR3 DNA: TGTGCCAGCAGCCAAGATCTCGGGGGGAACTATGGCTACACCTTC.

This clone is a singleton in its sample. V usage is TRBV7-9 and J usage is TRBJ1-1; 10 bases are shared with TRBD1. The trim removed 7 bases at V and 3 bases at J, leaving 11 bases unmatched. The CDR3 consists of 16 residues. Per the germline V gene, CDR1 is SEHNR and CDR2 is FQNEAQ (reference sequence). The CDR3 is CASIRGTGEGYTEAFF. The CDR3 DNA sequence: TGTGCCAGCATCCGTGGGACAGGGGAGGGGTACACTGAAGCTTTCTTT.

The rearrangement links TRBV18 to TRBJ2-4; D ambiguous. From germline, CDR1 is KGHSH and CDR2 LQKENI. The V end was cut by 3 bases, the J end by 5 bases, with 5 bases between. This CDR3 spans 12 amino acids. CDR3 sequence reads: CASSPSENIQYF. For the CDR3, the DNA is TGTGCCAGCTCACCGTCAGAAAACATTCAGTACTTC.

The CDR3 DNA reads TGTGCCAGCAGCGGGCGGACAGCGTACGAGCAGTACTTC. It codes for CASSGRTAYEQYF. This sequence joins TRBV7-2 and TRBJ2-7, with D possibly TRBD1 on 6 matching bases. Between the trimmed V and J ends, which lost 5 bases and 4 bases, there was a span of 12 bases. CDR3 size: 13 residues. The germline V gene encodes CDR1 SGHTA and CDR2 FQGNSA.

The chain carries TRBV6-1 and TRBJ1-2; no definite D call. The CDR3 totals 15 residues. CDR1 MNHNS and CDR2 SASEGT come from the germline V gene. Trimming removed 1 base from V and 0 bases from J, with 9 bases in between. The CDR3 nucleotides are TGTGCCAGCAGTGAAGGGCGAACAGCTAACTATGGCTACACCTTC. Translated: CASSEGRTANYGYTF.

This clone was counted only a few times. The V and J genes are TRBV5-1 and TRBJ2-2; TRBD2 matches at 10 bases. Germline assignment: CDR1 SGHRS and CDR2 YFSETQ. The CDR3 loop spans 15 amino acids. Losses at the gene ends were 0 bases for V and 7 bases for J; bases not matched to a gene: 3. CDR3 in DNA: TGCGCCAGCAGCTTGGCCCTAGCGGGAGTCGGGGAGCTGTTTTTT. Residues: CASSLALAGVGELFF.

V usage is TRBV15 and J usage is TRBJ1-5; no clear D. Between the trimmed V and J ends, which lost 2 bases and 2 bases, there was a span of 7 bases. Germline V CDR1 and CDR2: LNHNV, YYDKDF (reference sequence). CDR3 length equals 14 residues. CDR3 DNA: TGTGCCACCAGCAGACGGGTTGGCAATCAGCCCCAGCATTTT. It encodes CATSRRVGNQPQHF.

The chain employs TRBV15 and TRBJ1-1, with TRBD1 as a possible D gene (6 bases). The germline V gene encodes CDR1 LNHNV and CDR2 YYDKDF (reference sequence). The CDR3 covers 14 residues. The germline V and J ends were trimmed by 4 bases and 8 bases, with 17 bases remaining between them. The CDR3, as DNA: TGTGCCACCAGCAACCTAAGTCCGAGGGGGGAAGCTTTCTTT. Translating gives CATSNLSPRGEAFF.